The next 26 T cell receptor beta chains were all read from a single sample in a study of blood T cell repertoires in COVID-19. TCRdb keeps only in-frame clones here, not all; method: immunoSEQ multiplex PCR. The sample has around 300,000 clones, 85% to 90% seen once. Source material: PBMCs or T cells enriched from blood (not recorded which). These receptors came from a woman aged 18-35 years who had recovered from COVID-19.

The chain combines TRBV28 with TRBJ2-5, with TRBD2 identical over 13 bases. Per germline, CDR1 MDHEN and CDR2 SYDVKM. The CDR3 runs 19 residues. Trimming took 1 base from V and 2 from J; bases not matched to a gene: 10. This chain's CDR3 is CASSLSLLAGGQGQETQYF. The CDR3 DNA sequence: TGTGCCAGCAGTTTATCGTTACTAGCGGGGGGGCAAGGACAAGAGACCCAGTACTTC.

This chain uses TRBV5-8 with TRBJ1-5; TRBD1 matches at 8 bases. The CDR3 loop spans 16 amino acids. CDR1 is SGHTS and CDR2 is YDEGEE in the germline V gene. Losses at the gene ends were 4 bases for V and 0 bases for J; bases not matched to a gene: 6. CDR3 in DNA: TGTGCCAGCAGCCAAAGGACAGGGACTAGCAATCAGCCCCAGCATTTT. Residues: CASSQRTGTSNQPQHF.

This clone appeared a single time. The genes are TRBV10-2 and TRBJ1-1; weak D call: TRBD1 (5 bases). This CDR3 contains 13 residues. CDR1 WSHSY and CDR2 SAAADI come from the germline V gene. V gave up 8 bases and J gave up 0 bases, with 10 bases separating them. The CDR3 spells CASVGGLNTEAFF. The CDR3 DNA reads TGCGCCAGCGTGGGGGGATTGAACACTGAAGCTTTCTTT.

The chain employs TRBV19 and TRBJ2-5; D might be TRBD1 (5 bases). V was pared by 2 bases and J by 5 bases, with 12 bases between. Germline V lookup: CDR1 LNHDA, CDR2 SQIVND (reference sequence). The CDR3 covers 14 residues. The DNA of the CDR3 is TGTGCCAGTAGTATAACAAACAGGCGGGAGACCCAGTACTTC. Residues: CASSITNRRETQYF.

Only a few counts were recorded for this clone. The V gene is TRBV9, the J gene TRBJ2-7; D is perhaps TRBD1 (5 bases). Germline CDR1 and CDR2: SGDLS and YYNGEE. CDR3 length: 15 residues. The V end was cut by 6 bases, the J end by 5 bases, with 21 bases between. CDR3 nucleotides: TGTGCCAGCAACGAACACGAAGGGGAAGGGGACGAGCAGTACTTC. Translated: CASNEHEGEGDEQYF.

The chain combines TRBV6-5 with TRBJ2-7; D might be TRBD2 (6 bases). CDR1 MNHEY and CDR2 SVGAGI come from the germline V gene. The CDR3 has 14 amino acids. V was pared by 6 bases and J by 3 bases, with 15 bases between. DNA of the CDR3: TGTGCCAGCAGCCTTACGAGGGGAGGCTACGAGCAGTACTTC. Residues: CASSLTRGGYEQYF.

The chain couples TRBV6-2 or TRBV6-3 to TRBJ1-2; 9 bases align to TRBD1. The CDR3 totals 16 residues. The germline V gene encodes CDR1 MNHEY and CDR2 SVGEGT. The V and J ends lost 4 bases and 6 bases, in that order; junction bases with no gene match: 12. For the CDR3, the DNA is TGTGCCAGCAGTTGGCCTATACCGGGACAGGGTAATGGCTACACCTTC. Translated: CASSWPIPGQGNGYTF.

Concerning this clone itself: Since the CDR3 does not end with the conserved phenylalanine or tryptophan, this likely comes from a read error. The limits of the CDR3 on the DNA are not certain, so only TCRdb's listed CDR3 is given. This chain connects TRBV21-1 to TRBJ2-7; the table gives TRBD2 as D, unverified against the DNA. TRBV21-1 is annotated as a pseudogene. Both ends counted, the CDR3 spans 13 residues. This CDR3 reads CASSPSPEGPAGR.

This clone was counted only a few times. The chain joins TRBV18 to TRBJ2-2, with a weak D call TRBD1 (6 bases). V was shortened by 1 base and J by 3 bases, with 15 bases between the two germline ends. The germline gives CDR1 KGHSH, CDR2 LQKENI. This CDR3 spans 17 amino acids. The CDR3, as DNA: TGTGCCAGCTCACCACGATCCGTACAGGGCGACACCGGGGAGCTGTTTTTT. Amino acids: CASSPRSVQGDTGELFF.

The sample holds a few counts of this clone. The chain joins TRBV6-4 to TRBJ2-3, with TRBD1 matching over 7 bases. CDR1 and CDR2 from the germline V gene are MRHNA and SNTAGT. V shed 0 bases and J 0 bases; nucleotides not matched to a gene: 0. The CDR3 is made up of 15 amino acids. DNA for the CDR3: TGTGCCAGCAGTGACTCGACAGGGAGCACAGATACGCAGTATTTT. Translated: CASSDSTGSTDTQYF.

The chain joins TRBV5-4 to TRBJ2-5, with 7 bases that match TRBD2. V lost 4 bases to trimming and J lost 5 bases; unmatched junction nucleotides: 8. This CDR3 spans 14 amino acids. Germline-derived CDR1 and CDR2 are SGHNT and YYREEE (reference sequence). DNA for the CDR3: TGTGCCAGCAGCCTAAGCGGGGAAGGGGAGACCCAGTACTTC. This gives the protein CASSLSGEGETQYF.

The chain uses TRBV3-1 (or the pseudogene TRBV3-2) and TRBJ2-3, with TRBD2 matching 8 bases. The CDR3 has 17 amino acids. The germline V gene encodes CDR1 LGHDT and CDR2 YNNKEL (reference sequence). The V and J ends lost 1 base and 5 bases, in that order; junction bases with no gene match: 11. In nucleotides, the CDR3 is TGTGCCAGCAGCCAAGTGGGGTCAGCGGGGGTGAAAGATACGCAGTATTTT. Translated: CASSQVGSAGVKDTQYF.

The V gene is TRBV5-5, the J gene TRBJ1-5; D is possibly TRBD1 (6 bases). Germline V lookup: CDR1 SGHKS, CDR2 YYEKEE (reference sequence). V lost 0 bases, J lost 4 bases, and 17 bases lay in between. The CDR3 length is 17 residues. The CDR3 region is CASSLASGGGGNQPQHF. The CDR3 nucleotides read TGTGCCAGCAGCTTGGCCTCGGGAGGGGGAGGAAATCAGCCCCAGCATTTT.

This rearrangement joins TRBV18 to TRBJ2-3; 8 nucleotides agree with TRBD1. The germline gives CDR1 KGHSH, CDR2 LQKENI. V shed 6 bases, J shed 3 bases, and the junction held 8 bases outside the gene matches. The CDR3 has 15 amino acids. The CDR3 nucleotides read TGTGCCAGCTCCCCCGGACAGGGTTTGACAGATACGCAGTATTTT. This gives the protein CASSPGQGLTDTQYF.

The V call is TRBV7-9, the J call TRBJ1-3; no firm D call. This CDR3 has 15 amino acids. The germline CDR1 and CDR2 sequences are SEHNR and FQNEAQ (reference sequence). V was pared by 1 base and J by 1 base, with 8 bases between. This CDR3 is CASSLDVSSGNTIYF. The CDR3 DNA reads as TGTGCCAGCAGCTTAGATGTCAGTTCTGGAAACACCATATATTTT.

This clone was seen once. This chain links TRBV6-5 with TRBJ1-2; a weak D match, TRBD1 (6 bases). The germline gives CDR1 MNHEY, CDR2 SVGAGI. The V end was cut by 6 bases, the J end by 6 bases, with 14 bases between. The CDR3 length is 13 residues. The CDR3 loop reads CASSNGGAHGYTF. The DNA of the CDR3 is TGTGCCAGCAGCAACGGGGGGGCACATGGCTACACCTTC.

The chain is built from TRBV6-5 and TRBJ2-7; D ambiguous. The V gene's germline CDR1 is MNHEY and CDR2 SVGAGI. This CDR3 has 14 amino acids. Trimming left V 7 bases short and J 1 base short, with 14 bases between. CDR3 bases: TGTGCCAGCAATCCGCAGGTTGGGTCCTACGAGCAGTACTTC. This codes for CASNPQVGSYEQYF.

The chain is built from TRBV6-2 or TRBV6-3 and TRBJ2-7; weak D call: TRBD1 (6 bases). Germline CDR1 MNHEY, CDR2 SVGEGT. This CDR3 has 17 amino acids. Deletions cut 0 bases from V and 3 bases from J, with 18 bases between. CDR3 sequence (DNA): TGTGCCAGCAGTTACTCGAAAGCACAGGGTTTTTTCTACGAGCAGTACTTC. It is translated as CASSYSKAQGFFYEQYF.

V gene TRBV2 combines with J gene TRBJ2-7, with 8 bases fitting TRBD2. In germline, CDR1 is SNHLY, CDR2 FYNNEI. The ends lost 4 bases at V and 7 bases at J; junction bases unmatched: 6. This CDR3 is built from 13 residues. CDR3 sequence reads: CASSVAGSGEQYF. The CDR3 DNA reads as TGTGCCAGCAGTGTAGCGGGGTCAGGGGAGCAGTACTTC.

V and J are TRBV21-1 and TRBJ2-7; the D call TRBD2 from the table was never checked on the DNA. TRBV21-1 constitutes a pseudogene. The CDR3 spans 18 residues. The chain's CDR3 is CASSKGLGPSGVLYEQYF. In DNA form, the CDR3 reads TGTGCCAGCAGCAAAGGCTTAGGACCTAGCGGGGTCTTATACGAGCAGTACTTC.

The J gene is TRBJ2-2, the V gene TRBV2; 7 nucleotides match TRBD2. The CDR3 sequence is 15 residues long. CDR1 SNHLY and CDR2 FYNNEI come from the germline V gene. V lost 8 bases, J lost 5 bases, and 11 bases stayed unmatched. The CDR3 here is CASGSGAGITGELFF. Here the CDR3 DNA reads TGTGCCAGCGGGAGCGGGGCAGGGATTACCGGGGAGCTGTTTTTT.

The V call is TRBV4-1, the J call TRBJ2-1; 15 bases agree with TRBD2. In germline, CDR1 is MGHRA, CDR2 YSYEKL. CDR3 length: 21 residues. Unmatched junction bases numbered 10, after V lost 1 base and J lost 0 bases. The chain's CDR3 is CASSQGGLAGGLVSSYNEQFF. In DNA, the CDR3 is TGCGCCAGCAGCCAAGGTGGACTAGCGGGGGGGCTCGTCAGCTCCTACAATGAGCAGTTCTTC.

This rearrangement joins TRBV10-2 to TRBJ2-3; maybe TRBD2 (5 bases). CDR1 WSHSY and CDR2 SAAADI come from the germline V gene. Trimming cost V 4 bases and J 3 bases, with 14 bases left between them. The CDR3 is 15 residues long. CDR3 sequence reads: CASSGPTKDTDTQYF. The CDR3 coding sequence is TGCGCCAGCAGTGGTCCGACTAAGGATACAGATACGCAGTATTTT.

This clone has a handful of counts. The V gene is TRBV5-1, the J gene TRBJ1-1; 9 nucleotides line up with TRBD1. This CDR3 is built from 17 residues. Germline CDR1 reads SGHRS; CDR2 reads YFSETQ. The V gene end was trimmed by 3 bases and the J gene end by 2 bases; junction bases not matched to a gene: 11. Here the CDR3 reads CASSSLGQGRGNTEAFF. The DNA for the CDR3 is TGCGCCAGCAGCTCTCTGGGACAGGGAAGGGGAAACACTGAAGCTTTCTTT.

The chain joins TRBV7-9 to TRBJ2-7; no reliable D call. The CDR3 spans 12 residues. Per germline, CDR1 SEHNR and CDR2 FQNEAQ (reference sequence). V lost 5 bases to trimming and J lost 4 bases, with 9 bases between them. The CDR3 is CASSPDIYEQYF. As DNA, the CDR3 is TGTGCCAGCAGCCCAGACATATACGAGCAGTACTTC.

The J gene is TRBJ1-1, the V gene TRBV14; D not certain. V was pared by 0 bases and J by 10 bases, with 9 bases between. CDR1 is SGHDN and CDR2 is FVKESK in the germline V gene. CDR3 length: 12 residues. The CDR3 DNA is TGTGCCAGCAGCCAAGAAGTAGGAGCAGCTTTCTTT. Translating it yields CASSQEVGAAFF.